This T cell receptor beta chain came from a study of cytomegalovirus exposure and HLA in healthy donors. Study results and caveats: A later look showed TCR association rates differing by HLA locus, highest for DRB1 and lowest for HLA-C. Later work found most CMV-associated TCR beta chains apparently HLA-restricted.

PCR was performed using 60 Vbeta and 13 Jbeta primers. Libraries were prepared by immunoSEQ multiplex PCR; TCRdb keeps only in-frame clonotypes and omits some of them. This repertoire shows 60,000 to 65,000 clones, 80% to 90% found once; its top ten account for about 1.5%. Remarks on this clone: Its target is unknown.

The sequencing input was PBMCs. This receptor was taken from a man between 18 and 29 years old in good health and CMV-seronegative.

In DNA, the CDR3 is TGTGCCAGCAGCCCATCGGCTAGCGGGGGGGCCGAGACCCAGTACTTC. Translation: CASSPSASGGAETQYF. The rearrangement uses TRBV4-2 and TRBJ2-5; 12 nucleotides agree with TRBD2. Germline CDR1 and CDR2: LGHNA and YNFKEQ. The ends lost 4 bases at V and 5 bases at J; junction bases unmatched: 8. The CDR3 consists of 16 residues.